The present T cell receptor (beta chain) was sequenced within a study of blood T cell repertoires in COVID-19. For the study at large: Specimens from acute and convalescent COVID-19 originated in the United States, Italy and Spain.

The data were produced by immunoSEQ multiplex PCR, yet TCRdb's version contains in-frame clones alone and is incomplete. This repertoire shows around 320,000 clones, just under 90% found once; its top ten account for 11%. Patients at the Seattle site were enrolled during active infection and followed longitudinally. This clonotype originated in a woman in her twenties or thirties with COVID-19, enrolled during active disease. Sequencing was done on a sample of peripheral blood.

The CDR3, as DNA: TGTGCCAGCAGTTTAGCGGGGCGGGGGCAGTATTTT. Residues: CASSLAGRGQYF. The chain joins TRBV6-5 to TRBJ2-3, with 8 bases fitting TRBD2. The CDR3 runs to 12 residues. The germline V gene has CDR1 MNHEY and CDR2 SVGAGI. V dropped 4 bases and J dropped 11; count of bases not matched to a gene: 5.